This T cell receptor (beta chain) was identified in a study of shared clonotypes between healthy human individuals. Some clones are missing from TCRdb's copy, which holds only in-frame ones; the method was immunoSEQ multiplex PCR. The table includes millions of clones, 85% to 95% detected once. Naive CD8 isolation took CD45RO-negative cells positively selected for CCR7 and excluded terminally differentiated effector memory CD45RA+ cells. Germline V gives CDR1 LGHNT, CDR2 FRNRAP. The CDR3 runs 16 residues. Trimming left V 2 bases short and J 1 base short, with 12 bases between. This receptor was obtained from a man aged 18-30 years in good health. The V call is TRBV12-5, the J call TRBJ2-1, with D unresolved. The sample was naive CD8+ T cells sorted from blood. The DNA of the CDR3 is TGTGCTAGTGGTTTGTACACATCCCCGTCCTACAATGAGCAGTTCTTC. Translation gives CASGLYTSPSYNEQFF.